This T cell receptor beta chain was recorded in a study of T cell clonotyping in hematopoietic cell transplantation. Whole-study results and caveats: Pathologically expanded recipient clonotypes increased progressively from day 30 to day 180 as diversity fell. Broader posttransplant TCR repertoire diversity was predicted by graft donor and pretransplant recipient Inverse Simpson Index values.

Using immunoSEQ multiplex PCR, the repertoire was profiled, and TCRdb retains in-frame clones only, with some absent. Of about 9,300 clones listed, approximately 87% are singletons. The CDR3 has 12 amino acids. Germline V gene lookup returns CDR1 GTSNPN and CDR2 SVGIG (reference sequence). With V trimmed by 2 bases and J by 7 bases, 3 bases remained unmatched. Recipient blood drawn about 28 days pretransplant and days 30, 100, 180 after. Turning to this clone: The antigen remains unidentified.

The specimen comprised PBMCs, sampled 180 days after allogeneic stem cell transplant. The rearrangement joins TRBV30 to TRBJ1-1, with 8 bases aligning to TRBD1. This receptor was obtained from a human patient who had an allogeneic stem cell transplant, so the T cells may come from the graft donor. The donor label of this sample is uncertain. Some clones in this sample may be carry-over from other donors' samples. The chain's CDR3 is CAWSTTGGEAFF. The DNA for the CDR3 is TGTGCCTGGAGTACTACAGGGGGTGAAGCTTTCTTT.